This passage covers 3 T cell receptor beta chains from one sample sequenced in a study of beta chain features in type 1 diabetes. Study results and caveats: Among patients with Type 1 diabetes, TCRB CDR3s were moderately but significantly shorter in every one of the four CD4+ subsets.

These TCRs are of unknown antigen specificity. As every portion of the isolated RNA was reverse transcribed, the sequencing read expressed TCRB transcripts. Produced via immunoSEQ multiplex PCR; TCRdb's table is partial and in-frame only. Among approximately 160,000 clones, roughly 65% were seen once, and the ten largest hold around 0.096%. The specimen sequenced was naive CD4+ T cells from blood. Every receptor here comes from a man younger than 45 with type 1 diabetes.

This clone was seen a handful of times. V is TRBV29-1 and J is TRBJ2-1; D ambiguous. The CDR3 is made up of 13 amino acids. Germline V gene data show CDR1 as SQVTM and CDR2 as ANQGSEA. Trimming took off 8 bases at V and 4 bases at J, with 15 bases between the two ends. In DNA, the CDR3 is TGCAGCTGGTCCCCGCTCCTTTACAATGAGCAGTTCTTC. Amino acid sequence: CSWSPLLYNEQFF.

This clone has more than one count but fewer than ten. The gene calls are TRBV9 and TRBJ1-3; D unresolved. This CDR3 region has 15 residues. Germline CDR1 reads SGDLS; CDR2 reads YYNGEE. Trimming left V 2 bases short and J 6 bases short, with 15 bases between. The CDR3 reads CASSVEGPSVNTIYF. CDR3 DNA sequence: TGTGCCAGCAGCGTTGAGGGCCCGTCCGTAAACACCATATATTTT. The full variable domain, its missing parts supplied by reference TRBV9 and TRBJ1-3, is DSGVTQTPKHLITATGQRVTLRCSPRSGDLSVYWYQQSLDQGLQFLIQYYNGEERAKGNILERFSAQQFPDLHSELNLSSLELGDSALYFCASSVEGPSVNTIYFGEGSWLTVV.

The chain uses TRBV5-6 and TRBJ1-5; no clear D. The CDR3 is made up of 15 amino acids. Deletions cut 2 bases from V and 5 bases from J, with 14 bases between. CDR1 SGHDT and CDR2 YYEEEE come from the germline V gene. The CDR3: CASSFVGRRDQPQHF. The CDR3 DNA follows: TGTGCCAGCAGCTTCGTCGGGCGTCGGGATCAGCCCCAGCATTTT.